The 18 T cell receptor beta chains in this list originate from one sample, sequenced in a study of blood T cell repertoires in COVID-19. Sequenced by immunoSEQ multiplex PCR; TCRdb stores in-frame clones only, minus some. The table has about 270,000 clones, roughly nine tenths seen once. Sample: peripheral blood. These receptor sequences come from a man in his forties or fifties with acute or convalescent COVID-19.

This sequence joins TRBV9 and TRBJ2-4, with TRBD1 identical over 7 bases. Germline V gives CDR1 SGDLS, CDR2 YYNGEE. V lost 7 bases, J lost 3 bases, and 4 bases stayed unmatched. The CDR3 contains 13 residues. The CDR3 coding sequence is TGTGCCAGCCAAGGGACAGACAAAAACATTCAGTACTTC. This encodes CASQGTDKNIQYF.

In this sample, this clone turned up once. This chain connects TRBV11-2 to TRBJ2-1, with 11 bases lining up with TRBD2. CDR1 is SGHAT, CDR2 FQNNGV, per germline. This CDR3 spans 16 amino acids. The V segment lost 1 base and the J segment 7 bases; nucleotides outside the gene matches: 6. The CDR3 DNA reads as TGTGCCAGCAGCTTAGTAGTAGCGGGGGGGCTGAATGAGCAGTTCTTC. Residues: CASSLVVAGGLNEQFF.

The chain uses TRBV29-1 and TRBJ2-3, with D unresolved. There are 14 residues in the CDR3. The V gene's germline CDR1 is SQVTM and CDR2 ANQGSEA. Between the trimmed V and J ends, which lost 1 base and 0 bases, there was a span of 8 bases. The CDR3 DNA follows: TGCAGCGTTGAAGGCTTGCTAAGCACAGATACGCAGTATTTT. It is translated as CSVEGLLSTDTQYF.

In its sample, this clone was seen once. The chain recombines TRBV25-1 with TRBJ2-2; TRBD1 matches at 8 bases. Trimming at V came to 7 bases and at J to 3 bases, leaving 1 base not matched to a gene. The CDR3 runs 13 residues. CDR1 MGHDK and CDR2 SYGVNS come from the germline V gene. The CDR3 reads CASTGGYTGELFF. Written as DNA, the CDR3 is TGTGCCAGCACAGGGGGCTACACCGGGGAGCTGTTTTTT.

The chain employs TRBV4-1 and TRBJ2-6; D is possibly TRBD1 (5 bases). The V end lost 4 bases, the J end lost 2 bases, and 27 bases lay between the germline ends. CDR1 is MGHRA, CDR2 YSYEKL, per germline. The CDR3 consists of 21 residues. The CDR3 DNA reads TGCGCCAGCAGCCGGATGGCGGCTGGGGCCCCCAGTTTCGCTGGGGCCAACGTCCTGACTTTC. It specifies CASSRMAAGAPSFAGANVLTF.

The V gene is TRBV10-3, the J gene TRBJ2-7; perhaps TRBD1 as D (6 bases). V shed 2 bases and J shed 3 bases, with 14 bases lying between them. Germline loops: CDR1 ENHRY, CDR2 SYGVKD. The CDR3 runs 15 residues. Here the CDR3 reads CAISETLQGRYEQYF. Written as DNA, the CDR3 is TGTGCCATCAGTGAGACGCTACAGGGTCGCTACGAGCAGTACTTC.

As DNA, the CDR3 is TGTGCCAGTAAGGGGGACAGGGTGCGCGGAAGGTCGCAGCCCCAGCATTTT. Translating gives CASKGDRVRGRSQPQHF. The gene calls are TRBV19 and TRBJ1-5; 9 positions match TRBD1. V was clipped by 7 bases and J by 7 bases; unmatched bases: 17. Germline V gene sequence: CDR1 LNHDA, CDR2 SQIVND (reference sequence). CDR3 length: 17 amino acids.

V is TRBV30 and J is TRBJ1-1; TRBD1 matches 7 bases. Germline V gene data show CDR1 as GTSNPN and CDR2 as SVGIG (reference sequence). The CDR3 covers 12 residues. The V gene end was trimmed by 3 bases and the J gene end by 4 bases; junction bases not matched to a gene: 2. The CDR3 reads CAWRPGGTEAFF. CDR3 nucleotides: TGTGCCTGGAGACCAGGGGGCACTGAAGCTTTCTTT.

The V and J genes are TRBV18 and TRBJ2-2, with TRBD1 matching 8 bases. This CDR3 contains 16 residues. The V segment lost 4 bases and the J segment 2 bases; nucleotides outside the gene matches: 6. Germline V gene sequence: CDR1 KGHSH, CDR2 LQKENI. The CDR3 loop is CASSHDRGLNTGELFF. CDR3 in DNA: TGTGCCAGCTCACATGACAGGGGTCTCAACACCGGGGAGCTGTTTTTT.

This rearrangement joins TRBV19 to TRBJ1-1; D is unresolved. Germline V gives CDR1 LNHDA, CDR2 SQIVND (reference sequence). Trimming took off 3 bases at V and 0 bases at J, with 8 bases between the two ends. This CDR3 spans 14 amino acids. CDR3 DNA: TGTGCCAGTAGTATTCACAGCATGAACACTGAAGCTTTCTTT. Its translation is CASSIHSMNTEAFF.

The V call is TRBV11-1, the J call TRBJ1-1; the D is unclear. The V end lost 5 bases, the J end lost 1 base, and 11 bases lay between the germline ends. CDR3 length: 14 amino acids. The V gene's germline CDR1 is SGHAT and CDR2 FQDESV (reference sequence). Written as DNA, the CDR3 is TGTGCCAGCAGCATCGCGGCAGCGAACACTGAAGCTTTCTTT. Translated, it gives CASSIAAANTEAFF.

The DNA for the CDR3 is TGTGCCAGCAGCGTAGCAGGTTTCGTTTCACCCCTCCACTTT. It encodes CASSVAGFVSPLHF. This sequence joins TRBV9 and TRBJ1-6; D not certain. Germline values: CDR1 SGDLS, CDR2 YYNGEE. The V gene lost 0 bases and the J gene lost 9 bases, with 10 bases spanning the gap. The CDR3 contains 14 residues.

The genes are TRBV3-1 (or the pseudogene TRBV3-2) and TRBJ1-4, with D uncertain. CDR1 is LGHDT, CDR2 YNNKEL, per germline (reference sequence). V was cut by 2 bases and J by 4 bases, with 8 bases left in between. CDR3 size: 14 residues. CDR3 in DNA: TGTGCCAGCAGCCAAAGGACTCTTAATGAAAAACTGTTTTTT. Translated: CASSQRTLNEKLFF.

This clone was seen just once. The chain has TRBV4-2 and TRBJ2-1, with TRBD2 identical over 13 bases. The CDR3 contains 16 residues. Germline V gives CDR1 LGHNA, CDR2 YNFKEQ. With V trimmed by 2 bases and J by 5 bases, 3 bases remained unmatched. DNA of the CDR3: TGTGCCAGCAGCCAACGACTAGCGGGGGGAAACAATGAGCAGTTCTTC. Protein product: CASSQRLAGGNNEQFF.

The chain is built from TRBV7-8 and TRBJ2-7; the match to TRBD2 covers 8 bases. The CDR3 contains 16 residues. J was trimmed by 3 bases and V by 5 bases; bases with no gene match: 12. CDR1 is SGHVS and CDR2 is FQNEAQ in the germline V gene. Here the CDR3 DNA reads TGTGCCAGCAGCCCTCACCCCAGAGCGGGGGTCTACGAGCAGTACTTC. This sequence encodes CASSPHPRAGVYEQYF. Filled out from reference TRBV7-8 and TRBJ2-7, the complete variable domain reads GAGVSQSPRYKVAKRGQDVALRCDPISGHVSLFWYQQALGQGPEFLTYFQNEAQLDKSGLPSDRFFAERPEGSVSTLKIQRTQQEDSAVYLCASSPHPRAGVYEQYFGPGTRLTVT.

CDR3 loop: CAAGRGVIAEQFF. As DNA, the CDR3 is TGTGCCGCAGGGCGGGGGGTGATTGCTGAGCAGTTCTTC. The rearrangement joins TRBV25-1 to TRBJ2-1, with 8 bases identical to TRBD2. J gave up 9 bases and V 11 bases, and 12 bases lay outside the gene matches. The V gene's germline CDR1 is MGHDK and CDR2 SYGVNS. The CDR3 is made up of 13 amino acids. Using reference TRBV25-1 and TRBJ2-1 for the parts outside the CDR3, the full variable domain is EADIYQTPRYLVIGTGKKITLECSQTMGHDKMYWYQQDPGMELHLIHYSYGVNSTEKGDLSSESTVSRIRTEHFPLTLESARPSHTSQYLCAAGRGVIAEQFFGPGTRLTVL.

On this clone itself: One end of the junction does not line up with germline, which may come from a read error. This chain links TRBV5-1 with TRBJ2-4; 8 bases are a match to TRBD1. Germline CDR1 reads SGHRS; CDR2 reads YFSETQ. The CDR3 sequence is 14 residues long. In nucleotides, the CDR3 is TGCGCCAGCAGCTTGGCCGATCGACGGGACAGGACCCACTTC. Its translation is CASSLADRRDRTHF.

This chain uses TRBV5-1 with TRBJ1-5, with D hard to call. CDR3 size: 13 residues. Germline V gene data show CDR1 as SGHRS and CDR2 as YFSETQ. V lost 2 bases to trimming and J lost 9 bases, with 12 bases between them. In DNA, the CDR3 is TGCGCCAGCAGCTTAGGAGAGAATGGGCCCCAGCATTTT. As protein: CASSLGENGPQHF. The whole variable domain, remainder taken from reference TRBV5-1 and TRBJ1-5, is KAGVTQTPRYLIKTRGQQVTLSCSPISGHRSVSWYQQTPGQGLQFLFEYFSETQRNKGNFPGRFSGRQFSNSRSEMNVSTLELGDSALYLCASSLGENGPQHFGDGTRLSIL.